This is a list of T cell receptor beta chains from one sample in a study of blood T cell repertoires in COVID-19. TCRdb's copy holds only in-frame clones and misses some; the assay was immunoSEQ multiplex PCR. In the table there are roughly 110,000 clones, over 80% of which are singletons. The specimen sequenced was peripheral blood. These receptors originate from a woman aged 70 to 79 with acute or convalescent COVID-19. Both conserved end residues are part of each CDR3. The D gene is left open where the match is weak. The size entry is marked missing in some rows and otherwise reads once, few, many or a size class.

size,J,V,D,CDR3,DNA
.,TRBJ2-7,TRBV30,TRBD1,CAWTDAGTGYYEQYF,TGTGCCTGGACCGATGCCGGGACAGGGTACTACGAGCAGTACTTC
.,TRBJ2-1,TRBV3-1/TRBV3-2,TRBD2,CASSLSAGIYNEQFF,TGTGCCAGCAGCCTGTCAGCGGGAATCTACAATGAGCAGTTCTTC
.,TRBJ2-7,TRBV11-2,.,CASSRLGAGPPYEQYF,TGTGCCAGCAGCAGACTTGGGGCAGGGCCTCCCTACGAGCAGTACTTC
once,TRBJ2-7,TRBV5-6,TRBD1,CASSLPGQGAYEQYF,TGTGCCAGCAGCCTGCCGGGACAGGGTGCCTACGAGCAGTACTTC
once,TRBJ1-1,TRBV5-6,.,CASTVYNQGRTEAFF,TGTGCCAGCACCGTATACAATCAGGGGCGTACTGAAGCTTTCTTT
.,TRBJ2-3,TRBV7-3,TRBD2,CASSFGLAGVDTQYF,TGTGCCAGCAGCTTCGGACTAGCGGGAGTGGATACGCAGTATTTT
.,TRBJ1-2,TRBV27,.,CASSDRYYGYTF,TGTGCCAGCAGTGACAGGTATTATGGCTACACCTTC
.,TRBJ1-2,TRBV12-3/TRBV12-4,.,CASSPWGDGYTF,TGTGCCAGCAGTCCTTGGGGGGATGGCTACACCTTC
.,TRBJ1-5,TRBV5-1,.,CASSPGGGNQPQHF,TGCGCCAGCTCCCCGGGGGGCGGCAATCAGCCCCAGCATTTT
.,TRBJ2-2,TRBV10-3,.,CAISFGRTGTGELFF,TGTGCCATCAGTTTCGGCAGGACGGGGACCGGGGAGCTGTTTTTT
many,TRBJ1-2,TRBV10-1,.,CASRRKGAGYGYTF,TGCGCCAGCAGAAGGAAGGGAGCTGGCTATGGCTACACCTTC
.,TRBJ2-3,TRBV5-1,TRBD1,CASSSQTGGLTDTQYF,TGCGCCAGCAGCTCCCAGACAGGGGGCTTAACAGATACGCAGTATTTT
.,TRBJ2-1,TRBV9,TRBD2,CASSPWGAGDRYGSYNEQFF,TGTGCCAGCAGCCCTTGGGGAGCGGGAGATCGATATGGCTCCTACAATGAGCAGTTCTTC
.,TRBJ2-1,TRBV28,TRBD1,CASSLRQGLNGINEQFF,TGTGCCAGCAGTCTCAGACAGGGCTTGAACGGGATCAATGAGCAGTTCTTC
.,TRBJ2-5,TRBV9,.,CASSGGAAQETQYF,TGTGCCAGCAGTGGGGGGGCGGCACAAGAGACCCAGTACTTC
.,TRBJ2-2,TRBV18,TRBD1,CASSPGTGGTNTGELFF,TGTGCCAGCTCACCAGGGACAGGGGGCACGAACACCGGGGAGCTGTTTTTT
once,TRBJ2-2,TRBV7-3,.,CASSLLVSNTGELFF,TGTGCCAGCAGCCTCCTAGTTTCGAACACCGGGGAGCTGTTTTTT
.,TRBJ1-6,TRBV3-1/TRBV3-2,.,CASSQDFGGNSPLHF,TGTGCCAGCAGCCAAGATTTCGGGGGGAATTCACCCCTCCACTTT
.,TRBJ1-4,TRBV5-1,.,CASREGTNEKLFF,TGCGCCAGCAGGGAGGGCACTAATGAAAAACTGTTTTTT
.,TRBJ2-1,TRBV11-3,TRBD1,CASSRGLKRSYNEQFF,TGTGCCAGCAGCAGGGGGCTAAAGCGGTCCTACAATGAGCAGTTCTTC
.,TRBJ2-2,TRBV7-2,.,CASSSRGLGAGELFF,TGTGCCAGCAGTTCCAGAGGTCTCGGCGCCGGGGAGCTGTTTTTT
.,TRBJ2-1,TRBV24-1,TRBD2,CATGGSGKAEQFF,TGTGCCACCGGGGGTAGCGGGAAGGCTGAGCAGTTCTTC
.,TRBJ2-1,TRBV15,TRBD1,CATSPDRAGDEQFF,TGTGCCACCAGCCCGGACAGGGCAGGTGATGAGCAGTTCTTC
.,TRBJ2-5,TRBV5-1,TRBD1,CASSLAGTGKRVATQYF,TGCGCCAGCAGCTTGGCCGGGACAGGGAAGCGAGTCGCGACCCAGTACTTC
.,TRBJ2-1,TRBV5-1,.,CASSPEHGRVFPNEQFF,TGCGCCAGCAGTCCGGAACACGGGAGAGTGTTTCCCAATGAGCAGTTCTTC
.,TRBJ1-2,TRBV19,TRBD1,CASTQPGQGPLRGGYTF,TGTGCCAGTACCCAACCGGGACAGGGACCCCTAAGGGGTGGCTACACCTTC
.,TRBJ2-4,TRBV10-2,TRBD1,CASSEGPHTPTDRGIKNIQYF,TGCGCCAGCAGTGAAGGGCCCCACACTCCCACGGACAGGGGTATCAAAAACATTCAGTACTTC
.,TRBJ2-3,TRBV13,TRBD2,CASSFAAGRADTQYF,TGTGCCAGCAGCTTCGCAGCGGGGAGGGCAGATACGCAGTATTTT
few,TRBJ2-3,TRBV29-1,TRBD2,CSVRTSPDTQYF,TGCAGCGTTAGGACTAGCCCAGATACGCAGTATTTT
once,TRBJ1-6,TRBV19,TRBD1,CASSLRDRGITLHF,TGTGCCAGTAGCCTCCGGGACAGGGGTATCACCCTCCACTTT
few,TRBJ2-1,TRBV11-3,.,CASSLDPLTNEQFF,TGTGCCAGCAGCTTAGACCCCCTAACGAATGAGCAGTTCTTC
.,TRBJ2-7,TRBV7-9,TRBD1,CASSLPPGTAAYEQYF,TGTGCCAGCAGCTTACCTCCTGGGACAGCCGCCTACGAGCAGTACTTC
.,TRBJ1-2,TRBV5-1,TRBD1,CASSAGQAIYGYTF,TGCGCCAGCAGCGCGGGACAGGCGATCTATGGCTACACCTTC
.,TRBJ2-2,TRBV5-1,TRBD2,CASSAAGTSNGELFF,TGCGCCAGCAGCGCGGCCGGGACTAGCAACGGGGAGCTGTTTTTT
.,TRBJ1-1,TRBV5-6,.,CASSQAGVTEAFF,TGTGCCAGCAGCCAGGCAGGGGTTACTGAAGCTTTCTTT
.,TRBJ1-1,TRBV19,TRBD1,CASTLQGATEAFF,TGTGCCAGTACCCTACAGGGGGCTACTGAAGCTTTCTTT
once,TRBJ2-1,TRBV29-1,.,CSGAGPLGASSYNEQFF,TGCAGCGGGGCGGGCCCTCTGGGGGCCAGCTCCTACAATGAGCAGTTCTTC
.,TRBJ1-1,TRBV5-8,TRBD1,CASSLGQVNTEAFF,TGTGCCAGCAGCCTGGGACAGGTGAACACTGAAGCTTTCTTT
.,TRBJ2-7,TRBV19,.,CASSISAQGPYEQYF,TGTGCCAGTAGTATAAGCGCCCAGGGGCCCTACGAGCAGTACTTC
few,TRBJ1-2,TRBV6-5,.,CASRRVNYGYTF,TGTGCCAGCAGGCGGGTCAATTATGGCTACACCTTC
.,TRBJ1-6,TRBV10-2,TRBD1,CASRGQGVNNSPLHF,TGCGCCAGCAGGGGACAGGGCGTCAATAATTCACCCCTCCACTTT